This TCR beta chain was recovered during a study of PD-L1 blockade in urothelial cancer. Study-wide context: Every 3 weeks, patients received intravenous atezolizumab 1,200 mg, beginning 2014. The median T cell count in blood samples was more than 140,000.

Synthetic TCR analog templates were spiked into all PCRs individually. The protocol was immunoSEQ multiplex PCR, while the TCRdb copy is restricted to in-frame clones and leaves out a portion. The repertoire holds some 89,000 clones, about 84% seen once, with approximately 14% in the top ten. Comment on this clone: Additional DNA sequences in this sample encode the identical CDR3.

The sample's time point: pretreatment peripheral blood. Patients suffered from locally advanced or metastatic urothelial carcinoma. CDR3 length: 13 residues. Germline lookup yields CDR1 SGDLS and CDR2 YYNGEE. Trimming removed 2 bases from V and 5 bases from J; junction bases left unmatched: 3. The clonotype comes from a man in his fifties or sixties with urothelial cancer. The sample consisted of PBMCs, taken around atezolizumab (anti-PD-L1) treatment. The J gene is TRBJ1-2, the V gene TRBV9, with TRBD1 matching 7 bases. This CDR3 is CASSVGTDYGYTF. CDR3 DNA: TGTGCCAGCAGCGTCGGGACAGATTATGGCTACACCTTC. Full variable domain (missing parts from reference TRBV9 and TRBJ1-2): DSGVTQTPKHLITATGQRVTLRCSPRSGDLSVYWYQQSLDQGLQFLIQYYNGEERAKGNILERFSAQQFPDLHSELNLSSLELGDSALYFCASSVGTDYGYTFGSGTRLTVV.